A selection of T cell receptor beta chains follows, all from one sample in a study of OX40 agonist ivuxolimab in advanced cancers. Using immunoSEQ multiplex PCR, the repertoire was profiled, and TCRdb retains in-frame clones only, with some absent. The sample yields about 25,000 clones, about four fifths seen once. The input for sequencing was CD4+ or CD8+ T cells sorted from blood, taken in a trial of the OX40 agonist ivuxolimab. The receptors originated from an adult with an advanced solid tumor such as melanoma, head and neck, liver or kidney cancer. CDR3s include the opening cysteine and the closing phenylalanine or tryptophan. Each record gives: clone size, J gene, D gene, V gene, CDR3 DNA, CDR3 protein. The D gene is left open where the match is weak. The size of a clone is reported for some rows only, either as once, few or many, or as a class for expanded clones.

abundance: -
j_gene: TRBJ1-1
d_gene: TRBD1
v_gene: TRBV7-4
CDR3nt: TGTGCCAGCAGCACCGAGACAGGGGGGAACACTGAAGCTTTCTTT
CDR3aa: CASSTETGGNTEAFF

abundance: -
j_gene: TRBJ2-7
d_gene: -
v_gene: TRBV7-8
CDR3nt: TGTGCCAGCAGCTTAGCGTCGGCCACCTACGAGCAGTACTTC
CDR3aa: CASSLASATYEQYF

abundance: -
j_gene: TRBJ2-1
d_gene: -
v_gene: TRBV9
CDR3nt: TGTGCCAGCAGCGTAGGGGCTCCGCCTAACAATGAGCAGTTCTTC
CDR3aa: CASSVGAPPNNEQFF

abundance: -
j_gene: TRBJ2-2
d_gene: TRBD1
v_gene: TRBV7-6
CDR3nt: TGTGCCAGCAGCTTAGAAAGGACAGGGGGCCCATTGGCCGGGGAGCTGTTTTTT
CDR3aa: CASSLERTGGPLAGELFF

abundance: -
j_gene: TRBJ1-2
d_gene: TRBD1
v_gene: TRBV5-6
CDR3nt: TGTGCCAGCAGCCGGACAGGGGACCTCTATGGCTACACCTTC
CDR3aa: CASSRTGDLYGYTF

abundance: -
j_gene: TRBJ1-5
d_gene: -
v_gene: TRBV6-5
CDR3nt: TGTGCCACGCGGCCCCGGATCGGCAATCAGCCCCAGCATTTT
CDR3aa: CATRPRIGNQPQHF

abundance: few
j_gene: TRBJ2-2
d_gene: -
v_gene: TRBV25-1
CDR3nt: TGTGCCAGCAGTTTTCAGGGTTTAGGCGGGGAGCTGTTTTTT
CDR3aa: CASSFQGLGGELFF

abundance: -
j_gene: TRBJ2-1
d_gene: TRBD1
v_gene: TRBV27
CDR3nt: TGTGCCAGCAGTTACGGGACAGAACACAATGAGCAGTTCTTC
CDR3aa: CASSYGTEHNEQFF

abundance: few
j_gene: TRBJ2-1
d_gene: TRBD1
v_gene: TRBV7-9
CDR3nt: TGTGCCAGCAGATCGGGACAGGGTGAGCAGTTCTTC
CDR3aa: CASRSGQGEQFF

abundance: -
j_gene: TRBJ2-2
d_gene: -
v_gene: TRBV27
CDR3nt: TGTGCCAGCAAAGTGGCGGGATTTAGGACCGGGGAGCTGTTTTTT
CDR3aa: CASKVAGFRTGELFF

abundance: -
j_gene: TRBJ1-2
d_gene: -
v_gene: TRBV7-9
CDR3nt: TGTGCCAGCAGCTTATCGACCGATTCCTCTGGCTACACCTTC
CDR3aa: CASSLSTDSSGYTF

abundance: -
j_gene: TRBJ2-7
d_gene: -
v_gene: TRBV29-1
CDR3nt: TGCAGCGTTGAAGGACAGGCTCGAGACGAGCAGTACTTC
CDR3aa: CSVEGQARDEQYF

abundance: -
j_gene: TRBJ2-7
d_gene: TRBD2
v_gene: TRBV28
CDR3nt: TGTGCCAGCAGTGAGGCAGCGGGAGGGAGCTCCTACGAGCAGTACTTC
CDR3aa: CASSEAAGGSSYEQYF

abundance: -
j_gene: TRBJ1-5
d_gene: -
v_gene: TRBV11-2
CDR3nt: TGTGCCAGCAGCTTAGGGGGTTATAGCAATCAGCCCCAGCATTTT
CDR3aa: CASSLGGYSNQPQHF

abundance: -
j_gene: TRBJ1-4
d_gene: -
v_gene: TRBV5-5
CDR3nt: TGTGCCAGCAGCTTCTCGGGGTACAACTCGGAAAAACTGTTTTTT
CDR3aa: CASSFSGYNSEKLFF

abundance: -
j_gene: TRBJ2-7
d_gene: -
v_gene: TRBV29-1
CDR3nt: TGCAGCGTTGTAACGTACGAGCAGTACTTC
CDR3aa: CSVVTYEQYF

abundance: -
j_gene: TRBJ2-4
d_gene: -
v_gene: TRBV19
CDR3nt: TGTGCCAGGAGGGAATTAGCCAAAAACATTCAGTACTTC
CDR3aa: CARRELAKNIQYF

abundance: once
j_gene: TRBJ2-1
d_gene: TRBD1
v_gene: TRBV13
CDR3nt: TGTGCCAGCAGCCCTCCGAGGACAGGGATCTACAATGAGCAGTTCTTC
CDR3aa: CASSPPRTGIYNEQFF

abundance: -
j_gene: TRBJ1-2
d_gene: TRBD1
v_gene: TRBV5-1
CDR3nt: TGTGCCAGCAGCTTGGAAGACAGGGTTAACTATGGCTACACCTTC
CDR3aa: CASSLEDRVNYGYTF

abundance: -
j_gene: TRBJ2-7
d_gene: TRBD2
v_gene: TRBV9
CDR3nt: TGTGCCAGCAGCGTAGGATCGGGCGGGAGACTCTACGAGCAGTACTTC
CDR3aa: CASSVGSGGRLYEQYF

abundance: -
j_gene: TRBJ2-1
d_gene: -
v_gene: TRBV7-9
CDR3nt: TGTGCCAGCAGCTCCCCAGGGGTCAATGAGCAGTTCTTC
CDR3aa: CASSSPGVNEQFF

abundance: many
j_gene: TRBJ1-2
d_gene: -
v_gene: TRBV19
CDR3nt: TGTGCCAGTAGTATTCTCCGGGAGTCTGGCTACACCTTC
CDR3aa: CASSILRESGYTF

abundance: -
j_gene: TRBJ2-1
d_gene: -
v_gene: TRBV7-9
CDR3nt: TGTGCCAGCAGCTTATCCGCTGTCTTAGCTGGAGATGAGCAGTTCTTC
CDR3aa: CASSLSAVLAGDEQFF

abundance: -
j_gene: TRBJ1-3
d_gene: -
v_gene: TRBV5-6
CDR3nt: TGTGCCAGCAGCTTGGCCTTTTCGGGATCCCGGCCTGGAAACACCATATATTTT
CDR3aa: CASSLAFSGSRPGNTIYF

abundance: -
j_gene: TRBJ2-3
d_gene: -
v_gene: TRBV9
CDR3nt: TGTGCCAGCAGCGTCCCACAGGGAGTAGGGACAGATACGCAGTATTTT
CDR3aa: CASSVPQGVGTDTQYF

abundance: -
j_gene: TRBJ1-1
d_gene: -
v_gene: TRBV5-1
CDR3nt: TGCGCCAGCAGCCCCTCCCGGACTGAAGCTTTCTTT
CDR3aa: CASSPSRTEAFF

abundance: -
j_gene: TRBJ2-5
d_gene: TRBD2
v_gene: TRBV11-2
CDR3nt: TGTGCCAGCAGTCGCACCGGGGGGGCCCGCTTAGAGACCCAGTACTTC
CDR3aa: CASSRTGGARLETQYF

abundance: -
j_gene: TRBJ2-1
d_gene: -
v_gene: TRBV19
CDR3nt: TGTGCCAGTAGCCCGGGACTCCACTCCTACAATGAGCAGTTCTTC
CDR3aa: CASSPGLHSYNEQFF

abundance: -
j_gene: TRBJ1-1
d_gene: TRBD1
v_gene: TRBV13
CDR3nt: TGTGCCAGCAGTTTACAGCCAGGGGGGATCCCTGAAGCTTTCTTT
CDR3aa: CASSLQPGGIPEAFF